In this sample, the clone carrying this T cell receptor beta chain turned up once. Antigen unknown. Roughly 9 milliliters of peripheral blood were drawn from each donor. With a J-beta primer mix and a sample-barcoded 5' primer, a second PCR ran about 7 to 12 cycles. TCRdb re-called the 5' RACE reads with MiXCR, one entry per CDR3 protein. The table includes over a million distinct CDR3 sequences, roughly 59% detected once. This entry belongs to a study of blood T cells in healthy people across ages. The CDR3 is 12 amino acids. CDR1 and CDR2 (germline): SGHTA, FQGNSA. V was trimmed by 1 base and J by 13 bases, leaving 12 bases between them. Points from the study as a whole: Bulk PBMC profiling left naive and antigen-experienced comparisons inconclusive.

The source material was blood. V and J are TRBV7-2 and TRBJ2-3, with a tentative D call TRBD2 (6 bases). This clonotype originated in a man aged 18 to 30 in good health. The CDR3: CASSLEATGEYF. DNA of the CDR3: TGTGCCAGCAGCTTAGAGGCAACGGGGGAGTATTTT.